This T cell receptor (beta chain) is drawn from a study of cytomegalovirus exposure and HLA in healthy donors. Sequenced by immunoSEQ multiplex PCR; TCRdb stores in-frame clones only, minus some. The sample records 90,000 to 150,000 clones, 88% being singletons. V was pared by 1 base and J by 1 base, with 0 bases of the junction left unmatched. This CDR3 is built from 14 residues. Germline V gene data show CDR1 as SGHTA and CDR2 as FQGNSA. The chain uses TRBV7-2 and TRBJ1-1, with 7 bases that match TRBD1. The source material was PBMCs. The receptor comes from a woman between 18 and 30 years old in good health and CMV-seropositive. The CDR3 spells CASSLDRGNTEAFF. The CDR3 DNA is TGTGCCAGCAGCTTAGACAGGGGGAACACTGAAGCTTTCTTT.